The 13 T cell receptor beta chains in this list originate from one sample, sequenced in a study of T cell responses to AZD1222 COVID-19 vaccine. Sequencing was performed with immunoSEQ multiplex PCR; in TCRdb, only in-frame clones are kept and a portion is missing. The table includes 85,000 to 110,000 clones, about nine tenths detected once. The material sequenced was peripheral blood, taken on day 0 of AZD1222 vaccination. Receptors were obtained from an adult in good health.

The chain links TRBV3-1 (or the pseudogene TRBV3-2) to TRBJ2-3; D remains ambiguous. V shed 4 bases and J shed 0 bases, with 5 bases lying between them. CDR1 is LGHDT and CDR2 is YNNKEL in the germline V gene (reference sequence). CDR3 length: 13 amino acids. CDR3 sequence (DNA): TGTGCCAGCAGCCCCCTTAGCACAGATACGCAGTATTTT. Translating it yields CASSPLSTDTQYF.

The chain uses TRBV7-9 and TRBJ2-1; TRBD2 agrees at 12 bases. With 6 bases clipped from V and 10 bases from J, the junction kept 10 bases outside the gene matches. The germline V gene has CDR1 SEHNR and CDR2 FQNEAQ (reference sequence). The CDR3 length is 15 residues. CDR3 in amino acids: CASRPLAGGRPEQFF. CDR3 in DNA: TGTGCCAGCAGACCACTAGCGGGGGGTCGGCCCGAGCAGTTCTTC.

This clone has just one count. The chain joins TRBV7-9 to TRBJ1-3; D is unresolved. From germline, CDR1 is SEHNR and CDR2 FQNEAQ (reference sequence). The V end was cut by 1 base, the J end by 8 bases, with 9 bases between. The CDR3 has 13 amino acids. The chain's CDR3 is CASSLVRLDTIYF. CDR3 coding DNA: TGTGCCAGCAGCTTAGTTCGTTTGGACACCATATATTTT. Together with reference TRBV7-9 and TRBJ1-3, the CDR3 gives the full variable domain: DTGVSQNPRHKITKRGQNVTFRCDPISEHNRLYWYRQTLGQGPEFLTYFQNEAQLEKSRLLSDRFSAERPKGSFSTLEIQRTEQGDSAMYLCASSLVRLDTIYFGEGSWLTVV.

About this clone itself: Other DNA sequences within the sample encode an identical CDR3. The rearrangement uses TRBV18 and TRBJ2-6; D call uncertain. Germline CDR1 and CDR2: KGHSH and LQKENI. Deletions cut 6 bases from V and 0 bases from J, with 6 bases between. This CDR3 is built from 14 residues. As DNA, the CDR3 is TGTGCCAGCTCCCAGGACTCTGGGGCCAACGTCCTGACTTTC. Translated: CASSQDSGANVLTF.

The genes are TRBV5-1 and TRBJ2-2; 9 bases line up with TRBD1. Germline CDR1 and CDR2: SGHRS and YFSETQ. V gave up 5 bases and J gave up 7 bases; unmatched junction bases: 6. The CDR3 spans 14 residues. CDR3 nucleotide sequence: TGCGCCAGCAGATTACAGGGGGCTGTCGGGGAGCTGTTTTTT. Residues: CASRLQGAVGELFF.

The chain has TRBV3-1 (or the pseudogene TRBV3-2) and TRBJ1-4; D is uncertain. The V gene's germline CDR1 is LGHDT and CDR2 YNNKEL (reference sequence). CDR3 length equals 14 residues. V lost 6 bases and J lost 6, with 14 bases in between. CDR3 sequence reads: CASSPVVRDEKLFF. The CDR3 DNA is TGTGCCAGCAGTCCGGTGGTGAGGGATGAAAAACTGTTTTTT.

Only one count was recorded for this clone. This chain uses TRBV29-1 with TRBJ1-2; possibly TRBD1 for D (6 bases). The V and J ends lost 4 bases and 8 bases respectively, with 14 bases between them. Looked up from germline, CDR1 is SQVTM and CDR2 is ANQGSEA. The CDR3 is 12 amino acids. CDR3 residues: CSVVGGGRGYTF. In nucleotides, the CDR3 is TGCAGCGTTGTAGGTGGGGGCCGGGGCTACACCTTC.

The chain recombines TRBV6-5 with TRBJ1-1, with D possibly matching TRBD1 (5 bases). From germline, CDR1 is MNHEY and CDR2 SVGAGI. V was shortened by 7 bases and J by 4 bases, with 7 bases between the two germline ends. The CDR3 spans 11 residues. CDR3 in amino acids: CASTGGTEAFF. CDR3 bases: TGTGCCAGCACGGGGGGCACTGAAGCTTTCTTT.

V and J are TRBV9 and TRBJ2-1; 9 bases line up with TRBD1. The V and J ends lost 4 bases and 5 bases, in that order; junction bases with no gene match: 7. The CDR3 length is 15 residues. CDR1 and CDR2 from the germline V gene are SGDLS and YYNGEE. The CDR3 coding sequence is TGTGCCAGCAGCCATCGGACAGGGGCCAACAATGAGCAGTTCTTC. Residues: CASSHRTGANNEQFF. The full variable domain, its missing parts supplied by reference TRBV9 and TRBJ2-1, is DSGVTQTPKHLITATGQRVTLRCSPRSGDLSVYWYQQSLDQGLQFLIQYYNGEERAKGNILERFSAQQFPDLHSELNLSSLELGDSALYFCASSHRTGANNEQFFGPGTRLTVL.

This clone was found a few times. The V and J genes are TRBV7-3 and TRBJ2-6; D may match TRBD1 or TRBD2 (5 bases each). Germline CDR1 and CDR2: SGHTA and FQGTGA. V lost 2 bases and J lost 4, with 9 bases in between. CDR3 size: 15 residues. The CDR3 is CASSLGGYGANVLTF. In nucleotides, the CDR3 is TGTGCCAGCAGCTTAGGGGGTTACGGGGCCAACGTCCTGACTTTC.

The CDR3 DNA reads as TGTGCCAGCAGCCAATCAGGGGGCACTGAAGCTTTCTTT. Protein: CASSQSGGTEAFF. This sequence joins TRBV16 and TRBJ1-1, with TRBD1 as a possible D gene (6 bases). With 0 bases removed from V and 4 bases from J, the gap between germline ends came to 6 bases. This CDR3 comprises 13 residues. From germline, CDR1 is KGHSY and CDR2 FQNENV.

The J gene is TRBJ1-2, the V gene TRBV5-6, with unresolved D. The CDR3 contains 16 residues. The V end lost 0 bases, the J end lost 0 bases, and 12 bases lay between the germline ends. Germline CDR1 is SGHDT and CDR2 is YYEEEE. CDR3 in DNA: TGTGCCAGCAGCTTGGGAGTGGGGAACCCTAACTATGGCTACACCTTC. Amino acids: CASSLGVGNPNYGYTF.

The gene calls are TRBV7-8 and TRBJ1-2, with TRBD1 identical over 8 bases. Germline V gene sequence: CDR1 SGHVS, CDR2 FQNEAQ. V dropped 4 bases and J dropped 7; count of bases not matched to a gene: 5. The CDR3 contains 13 residues. This CDR3 is CASSSDRGSGYTF. CDR3 coding DNA: TGTGCCAGCAGCTCAGACAGGGGATCTGGCTACACCTTC.